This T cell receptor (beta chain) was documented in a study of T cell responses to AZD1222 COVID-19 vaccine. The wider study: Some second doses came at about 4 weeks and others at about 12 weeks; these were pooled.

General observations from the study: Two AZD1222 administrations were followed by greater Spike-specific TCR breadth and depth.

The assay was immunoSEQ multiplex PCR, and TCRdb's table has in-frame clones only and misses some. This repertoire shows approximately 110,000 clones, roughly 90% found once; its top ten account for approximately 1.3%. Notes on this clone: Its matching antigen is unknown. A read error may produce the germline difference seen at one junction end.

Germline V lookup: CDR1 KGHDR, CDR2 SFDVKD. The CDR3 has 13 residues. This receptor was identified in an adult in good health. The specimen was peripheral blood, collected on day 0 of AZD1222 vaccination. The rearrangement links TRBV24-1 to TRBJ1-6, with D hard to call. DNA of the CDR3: TGTGCCACCAGTGAAGTGACGAATTCGCCCCTCCACTTT. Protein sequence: CATSEVTNSPLHF.